A single sample is the source of the 15 T cell receptor beta chains below, sequenced in a study of blood T cells in healthy people across ages. The authors ran a second PCR of roughly 7 to 11 cycles using a sample-barcoded 5' primer and a J-beta primer mix. TCRdb re-derived calls from the 5' RACE reads in MiXCR, one entry per CDR3 protein. This sample has 1.5 million or so distinct CDR3 sequences; 42% occur once, and the top ten carry 7.9%. Sequencing was performed on blood. These receptors all come from a woman aged 18-29 years in good health.

There are a few counts of this clonotype. The chain carries TRBV12-3 or TRBV12-4 and TRBJ2-4; TRBD1 matches at 7 bases. The CDR3 length is 14 residues. The J segment lost 4 bases and the V segment lost 3 bases, leaving 3 bases of the junction unmatched. CDR3 region: CASSFLGQKNIQYF. The CDR3 DNA reads as TGTGCCAGCAGTTTCTTGGGACAGAAAAACATTCAGTACTTC.

A note on this clonotype: A junction boundary mismatches the germline segment, possibly from a read error. CDR3 nucleotide sequence: TGTGCCAGCAACAGGGGACAGTTGAACGCTGAAGCTTTCTTT. This encodes CASNRGQLNAEAFF. The chain recombines TRBV12-3 or TRBV12-4 with TRBJ1-1; 7 nucleotides line up with TRBD1. The CDR3 runs to 14 residues.

This chain links TRBV4-2 with TRBJ2-5; 14 bases agree with TRBD2. The J segment lost 11 bases and the V segment lost 4 bases, leaving 21 bases of the junction unmatched. CDR1 and CDR2 (germline): LGHNA, YNFKEQ. The CDR3 length is 19 residues. The CDR3 sequence: CASSPTLTSGRALVDEQYF. CDR3 DNA: TGTGCCAGCAGCCCGACTTTGACTAGCGGGAGGGCCTTGGTCGATGAGCAGTACTTC.

There are a few counts of this clonotype. The rearrangement joins TRBV12-5 to TRBJ2-1; 10 bases match TRBD2. Germline V gene lookup returns CDR1 LGHNT and CDR2 FRNRAP. J gave up 0 bases and V 5 bases, and 10 bases lay outside the gene matches. CDR3 length: 18 amino acids. The CDR3 loop reads CASGRGAGGKDSYNEQFF. CDR3 DNA: TGTGCTAGTGGTCGAGGAGCGGGAGGGAAAGACTCCTACAATGAGCAGTTCTTC.

The J gene is TRBJ2-5, the V gene TRBV2, with TRBD1 identical over 10 bases. Germline V lookup: CDR1 SNHLY, CDR2 FYNNEI. V was clipped by 6 bases and J by 2 bases; unmatched bases: 6. The CDR3 has 15 residues. In nucleotides, the CDR3 is TGTGCCAGCAGAGCCGGGACAGGGGTTCAAGAGACCCAGTACTTC. This gives the protein CASRAGTGVQETQYF.

There are a few counts of this clonotype. V gene TRBV10-3 combines with J gene TRBJ1-1; D is unresolved. Germline lookup yields CDR1 ENHRY and CDR2 SYGVKD. Trimming removed 3 bases from V and 4 bases from J, with 3 bases in between. The CDR3 sequence is 11 residues long. The CDR3 loop is CAISDGTEAFF. The DNA of the CDR3 is TGTGCCATCAGTGATGGCACTGAAGCTTTCTTT.

This clonotype showed up just a few times. The V call is TRBV5-1, the J call TRBJ2-7; D is possibly TRBD1 (5 bases). The CDR3 runs 14 residues. The germline V and J ends were trimmed by 0 bases and 3 bases, with 10 bases remaining between them. Germline loops: CDR1 SGHRS, CDR2 YFSETQ. The CDR3 loop is CASSLARESYEQYF. CDR3 nucleotide sequence: TGCGCCAGCAGCTTGGCCAGGGAAAGCTACGAGCAGTACTTC. Full variable domain (missing parts from reference TRBV5-1 and TRBJ2-7): KAGVTQTPRYLIKTRGQQVTLSCSPISGHRSVSWYQQTPGQGLQFLFEYFSETQRNKGNFPGRFSGRQFSNSRSEMNVSTLELGDSALYLCASSLARESYEQYFGPGTRLTVT.

The chain has TRBV7-2 and TRBJ1-6; TRBD1 matches at 7 bases. V was clipped by 2 bases and J by 10 bases; unmatched bases: 11. The CDR3 is 16 amino acids. CDR1 and CDR2 (germline): SGHTA, FQGNSA. CDR3 loop: CASSLIPLGGPSPLHF. For the CDR3, the DNA is TGTGCCAGCAGCTTAATTCCCTTAGGGGGCCCATCACCCCTCCACTTT. Full variable domain (remainder filled in from reference TRBV7-2 and TRBJ1-6): GAGVSQSPSNKVTEKGKDVELRCDPISGHTALYWYRQSLGQGLEFLIYFQGNSAPDKSGLPSDRFSAERTGGSVSTLTIQRTQQEDSAVYLCASSLIPLGGPSPLHFGNGTRLTVT.

This clonotype was found a few times. The rearrangement uses TRBV4-1 and TRBJ2-1; D is ambiguous. Looked up from germline, CDR1 is MGHRA and CDR2 is YSYEKL. The V and J ends lost 1 base and 4 bases respectively, with 8 bases between them. The CDR3 runs 14 residues. In nucleotides, the CDR3 is TGCGCCAGCAGCCAAGTGAGCGCATACAATGAGCAGTTCTTC. As protein: CASSQVSAYNEQFF.

The rearrangement uses TRBV6-6 and TRBJ2-1; no firm D call. Germline values: CDR1 MNHNY, CDR2 SVGAGI (reference sequence). V was clipped by 0 bases and J by 15 bases, with 12 bases between them. The length of the CDR3 is 12 residues. CDR3 in DNA: TGTGCCAGCAGTTACTCGACCGGTCCGTGGTTCTTC. It encodes CASSYSTGPWFF.

This clonotype was seen a handful of times. The chain carries TRBV20-1 and TRBJ2-5, with 7 bases that match TRBD2. Gene TRBJ2-7 matches the end of the DNA better, so the J call may be wrong. This CDR3 contains 14 residues. The germline V gene has CDR1 DFQATT and CDR2 SNEGSKA (reference sequence). CDR3 nucleotide sequence: TGCAGTGCTATCTTGGGGCGGGAGACCTACGAGCAGTACTTC. Translated: CSAILGRETYEQYF.

The chain links TRBV10-3 to TRBJ2-3, with D perhaps TRBD1 or TRBD2 (5 bases each). CDR1 is ENHRY, CDR2 SYGVKD, per germline. This CDR3 comprises 14 residues. V shed 0 bases and J shed 12 bases, with 16 bases lying between them. The CDR3 loop is CAISESRGDSSQYF. The CDR3 bases are TGTGCCATCAGTGAGTCGAGGGGAGACTCTAGTCAGTATTTT.

This chain joins TRBV6-5 and TRBJ2-7; weak D call: TRBD1 (5 bases). V shed 6 bases and J shed 2 bases, with 14 bases lying between them. In germline, CDR1 is MNHEY, CDR2 SVGAGI. The CDR3 has 14 amino acids. The CDR3 loop is CASRTTAKTYEQYF. CDR3 bases: TGTGCCAGCAGAACGACAGCGAAAACCTACGAGCAGTACTTC.

Only a few counts were recorded for this clonotype. This chain connects TRBV6-5 to TRBJ2-1, with D possibly being TRBD1 or TRBD2 (5 bases each). CDR3 size: 15 residues. Germline V CDR1 and CDR2: MNHEY, SVGAGI. Trimming cost V 8 bases and J 4 bases, with 18 bases left between them. DNA of the CDR3: TGTGCCAGCGCCGGGACCCCCGTTTGGTACAATGAGCAGTTCTTC. It codes for CASAGTPVWYNEQFF.

This clonotype was counted between two and nine times. This sequence joins TRBV7-3 and TRBJ2-7, with D perhaps matching TRBD1 (6 bases). V dropped 1 base and J dropped 2 bases, with 12 bases sitting between them. The CDR3 covers 15 residues. CDR1 SGHTA and CDR2 FQGTGA come from the germline V gene. As DNA, the CDR3 is TGTGCCAGCAGCTTAAAAGGGGGTGAAGCCTACGAGCAGTACTTC. Residues: CASSLKGGEAYEQYF.